The source of this T cell receptor beta chain is a study of T cells after yellow fever vaccination. One entry per CDR3 protein results from TCRdb running MiXCR on the 5' RACE reads. The sample lists some 160,000 distinct CDR3 sequences, 9.3% occurring once. This clonotype was found once. The sequence came from a man between 18 and 35 years old who received the YFV17D yellow fever vaccine. The starting material was CD8+ T cells sorted from PBMCs, obtained 45 days after the yellow fever booster vaccination.

CDR3 in amino acids: CASSLTMGAGNTIYF. The CDR3 region has the DNA TGTGCCAGCAGCTTGACGATGGGAGCTGGAAACACCATATATTTT. The chain combines TRBV7-3 with TRBJ1-3; no firm D call. V dropped 3 bases and J dropped 2 bases, with 11 bases sitting between them. This CDR3 contains 15 residues. CDR1 is SGHTA and CDR2 is FQGTGA in the germline V gene.